This TCR beta chain was found in a study of blood T cell repertoires in COVID-19. This clone was recorded many times. Losses at the gene ends were 4 bases for V and 0 bases for J; bases not matched to a gene: 9. The CDR3 runs 17 residues. CDR1 is SQVTM, CDR2 ANQGSEA, per germline. Here immunoSEQ multiplex PCR was the method, and the copy in TCRdb shows in-frame clones only, minus some. The table has over 130,000 clones, roughly 79% seen once. What the recovered Cohort 3 donors had was two negative PCRs, clearance, or symptom resolution. The receptor was derived from a woman aged 50 to 60 who had recovered from COVID-19. V is TRBV29-1 and J is TRBJ2-1; 10 nucleotides line up with TRBD2. Source material: PBMCs or T cells enriched from blood (not recorded which). The CDR3 nucleotides read TGCAGCGTTGGGGCTAGCGGGAGTTTGGGCTCCTACAATGAGCAGTTCTTC. It is translated as CSVGASGSLGSYNEQFF.